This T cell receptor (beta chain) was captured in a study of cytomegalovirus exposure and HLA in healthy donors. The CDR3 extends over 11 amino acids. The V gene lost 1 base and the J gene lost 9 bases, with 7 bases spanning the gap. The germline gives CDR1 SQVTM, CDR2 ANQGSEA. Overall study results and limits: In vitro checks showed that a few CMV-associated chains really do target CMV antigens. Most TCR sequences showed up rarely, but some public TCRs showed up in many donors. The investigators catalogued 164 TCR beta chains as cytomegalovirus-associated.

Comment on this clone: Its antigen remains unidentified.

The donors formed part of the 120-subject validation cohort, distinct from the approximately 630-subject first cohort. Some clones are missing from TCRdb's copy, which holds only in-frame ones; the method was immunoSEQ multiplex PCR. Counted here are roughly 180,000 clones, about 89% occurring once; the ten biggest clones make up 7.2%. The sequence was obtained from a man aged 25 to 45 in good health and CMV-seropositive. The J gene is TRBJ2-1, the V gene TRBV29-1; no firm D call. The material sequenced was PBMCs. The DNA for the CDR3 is TGCAGCGTTGAAGCGAATTCTGAGCAGTTCTTC. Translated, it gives CSVEANSEQFF.